The next 21 T cell receptor beta chains were all read from a single sample in a study of T-cell reconstitution after alpha-beta-depleted transplantation in children. TCRbeta library preparation incorporated unique molecular identifiers. Via MiXCR, TCRdb re-called the PCR reads, giving one row per CDR3 protein. The table includes roughly 500,000 distinct CDR3 sequences, about 10% detected once. Sequencing was performed on PBMCs, taken before TCRalphabeta/CD19-depleted stem cell transplant. The receptor set was obtained from a child between 2 and 9 years old with inherited bone marrow failure, due to receive a stem cell transplant.

This clonotype was found many times. The V call is TRBV6-5, the J call TRBJ1-2; possibly TRBD1 for D (5 bases). Germline V CDR1 and CDR2: MNHEY, SVGAGI. Trimming stripped 1 base from V and 4 bases from J, with 10 bases between. The CDR3 extends over 14 amino acids. DNA for the CDR3: TGTGCCAGCAGTTACTATGGGGCGACCTATGGCTACACCTTC. Amino acid sequence: CASSYYGATYGYTF.

This clonotype was detected many times. The V and J genes are TRBV27 and TRBJ2-3; 11 bases match TRBD2. J lost 1 base, V lost 6 bases, and 6 bases had no gene match. The CDR3 is 16 amino acids. Germline loops: CDR1 MNHEY, CDR2 SMNVEV (reference sequence). CDR3 bases: TGTGCCAGCAGGTCCCGACTAGCGGGACGCACAGATACGCAGTATTTT. This codes for CASRSRLAGRTDTQYF.

This clonotype appeared many times. The gene calls are TRBV15 and TRBJ2-3, with 10 bases identical to TRBD2. The CDR3 has 17 residues. Germline values: CDR1 LNHNV, CDR2 YYDKDF (reference sequence). Losses at the gene ends were 2 bases for V and 3 bases for J; bases not matched to a gene: 8. CDR3 coding DNA: TGTGCCACCAGCAGATTTCCGACTAGCGGGCAGACAGATACGCAGTATTTT. This codes for CATSRFPTSGQTDTQYF.

The chain uses TRBV5-4 and TRBJ1-2, with TRBD1 matching over 10 bases. The CDR3 spans 16 residues. Germline V gene sequence: CDR1 SGHNT, CDR2 YYREEE (reference sequence). Trimming took 7 bases from V and 3 from J; bases not matched to a gene: 12. The CDR3 DNA reads TGTGCCAGCGCTGGGGGTGGGGGACAGGGGCACTATGGCTACACCTTC. It translates to CASAGGGGQGHYGYTF.

This clonotype showed up many times. This rearrangement joins TRBV27 to TRBJ2-1; 12 bases match TRBD2. CDR1 and CDR2 from the germline V gene are MNHEY and SMNVEV (reference sequence). The CDR3 runs to 14 residues. Losses at the gene ends were 5 bases for V and 12 bases for J; bases not matched to a gene: 8. CDR3 in DNA: TGTGCCAGCAGTCGGGGACTAGCGGGCACACCGCAGTTCTTC. It encodes CASSRGLAGTPQFF.

This clonotype appeared a few times. This chain connects TRBV5-1 to TRBJ2-2; tentative D call: TRBD1 (6 bases). The CDR3 consists of 16 residues. The germline V gene encodes CDR1 SGHRS and CDR2 YFSETQ. V was trimmed by 0 bases and J by 2 bases, leaving 11 bases between them. The CDR3 sequence: CASSLAGALNTGELFF. The CDR3 bases are TGCGCCAGCAGCTTGGCAGGGGCCCTCAACACCGGGGAGCTGTTTTTT.

This clonotype was seen ten or more times. The CDR3 sequence: CASPSHGTTNTEAFF. CDR3 DNA: TGCGCCAGCCCTTCTCACGGGACAACTAACACTGAAGCTTTCTTT. The rearrangement uses TRBV5-1 and TRBJ1-1; weak D call: TRBD1 (6 bases). The V end was cut by 7 bases, the J end by 2 bases, with 18 bases between. Germline assignment: CDR1 SGHRS and CDR2 YFSETQ. This CDR3 has 15 residues.

This clonotype was seen ten or more times. The gene calls are TRBV5-1 and TRBJ2-2, with 9 bases aligning to TRBD2. In germline, CDR1 is SGHRS, CDR2 YFSETQ. V dropped 3 bases and J dropped 3; count of bases not matched to a gene: 6. The CDR3 runs 16 residues. The CDR3: CASSSGTSSYTGELFF. DNA for the CDR3: TGCGCCAGCAGCTCCGGGACTAGCTCGTACACCGGGGAGCTGTTTTTT.

About this clonotype: Since a much larger clone is just one base distant, this may be a read error. V is TRBV11-2 and J is TRBJ2-1; perhaps TRBD2 as D (6 bases). Germline CDR1 and CDR2: SGHAT and FQNNGV. The length of the CDR3 is 15 residues. CDR3 sequence: CASSKTGSSYNDQFF. CDR3 coding DNA: TGTGCCAGCAGCAAGACCGGGAGCTCCTACAATGACCAGTTCTTC.

Ten or more counts support this clonotype. The V gene is TRBV19, the J gene TRBJ2-2; no firm D call. The CDR3 covers 14 residues. Germline V CDR1 and CDR2: LNHDA, SQIVND (reference sequence). V lost 2 bases, J lost 2 bases, and 6 bases lay in between. The CDR3, as DNA: TGTGCCAGTAGTATACAGCCAAACACCGGGGAGCTGTTTTTT. This gives the protein CASSIQPNTGELFF.

This clonotype was observed at least ten times. In DNA, the CDR3 is TGTGCCAGCAGCGCCGACAGCTATGGCTACACCTTC. This encodes CASSADSYGYTF. V gene TRBV7-2 combines with J gene TRBJ1-2; possibly TRBD1 for D (5 bases). Germline loops: CDR1 SGHTA, CDR2 FQGNSA. V was trimmed by 5 bases and J by 4 bases, leaving 8 bases between them. CDR3 length equals 12 residues.

The V call is TRBV12-3 or TRBV12-4, the J call TRBJ2-7; 10 bases are a match to TRBD2. This CDR3 comprises 17 residues. With 6 bases clipped from V and 4 bases from J, the junction kept 15 bases outside the gene matches. As DNA, the CDR3 is TGTGCCAGCAGCTACCCTCGTCCTAGCGGGAGTAGATACGAGCAGTACTTC. Translation gives CASSYPRPSGSRYEQYF.

This clonotype appeared a few times. The chain combines TRBV24-1 with TRBJ2-1; the match to TRBD2 covers 7 bases. This CDR3 has 16 residues. Germline CDR1 reads KGHDR; CDR2 reads SFDVKD. The V and J ends lost 1 base and 6 bases, in that order; junction bases with no gene match: 8. The CDR3 nucleotides are TGTGCCACCAGTGATTTAAGAGCGGGATACTCCAATGAGCAGTTCTTC. Its protein is CATSDLRAGYSNEQFF.

As regards this clonotype: A much larger clone lies a single base off, so this may be a read error. The chain recombines TRBV9 with TRBJ2-3; maybe TRBD2 (5 bases). Germline V gene lookup returns CDR1 SGDLS and CDR2 YYNGEE. The CDR3 contains 13 residues. CDR3 coding DNA: TGTGCCAGCAGCGCCTCACTAGTAGATATGCAGTATTTT. Amino acid sequence: CASSASLVDMQYF.

This clonotype was observed at least ten times. V is TRBV10-3 and J is TRBJ2-7; 13 bases fit TRBD2. Germline CDR1 is ENHRY and CDR2 is SYGVKD. The CDR3 has 15 amino acids. The V gene end was trimmed by 2 bases and the J gene end by 3 bases; junction bases not matched to a gene: 1. Written as DNA, the CDR3 is TGTGCCATCAGTGAGAGGACTAGCGGGAGCTACGAGCAGTACTTC. As protein: CAISERTSGSYEQYF.

To note about this clonotype: One end of the junction is discordant with germline, which a read error may explain. The V and J genes are TRBV27 and TRBJ1-1; D is unclear. The CDR3 totals 12 residues. CDR1 is MNHEY and CDR2 is SMNVEV in the germline V gene (reference sequence). CDR3 DNA: TGTGCCAGCAGTTCGGAGAACTCTGAAGCTTTCTTT. Amino acid sequence: CASSSENSEAFF.

This clonotype was counted between two and nine times. This chain joins TRBV12-3 or TRBV12-4 and TRBJ1-5; TRBD1 matches 9 bases. The CDR3 sequence is 15 residues long. Losses at the gene ends were 2 bases for V and 7 bases for J; bases not matched to a gene: 6. CDR3 region: CASSLTGQGGQPQHF. CDR3 nucleotides: TGTGCCAGCAGTTTAACGGGACAGGGAGGGCAGCCCCAGCATTTT.

This chain connects TRBV23-1 to TRBJ2-2, with 8 bases identical to TRBD1. TRBV23-1 is an open reading frame whose function is uncertain. With V trimmed by 8 bases and J by 1 base, 9 bases remained unmatched. The CDR3 totals 16 residues. In nucleotides, the CDR3 is TGCGCCAGCGTCGCCTCCGGGACAGGGAACACCGGGGAGCTGTTTTTT. Translating gives CASVASGTGNTGELFF.

This chain links TRBV18 with TRBJ2-3; TRBD2 matches 10 bases. CDR1 and CDR2 from the germline V gene are KGHSH and LQKENI. The CDR3 totals 17 residues. With V trimmed by 0 bases and J by 2 bases, 5 bases remained unmatched. In DNA, the CDR3 is TGTGCCAGCTCACCACCGGGTAGCGGGGGGTTCACAGATACGCAGTATTTT. As protein: CASSPPGSGGFTDTQYF.

This clonotype was observed a handful of times. V and J are TRBV6-5 and TRBJ1-5, with TRBD1 matching 8 bases. The CDR3 is 14 amino acids. With V trimmed by 5 bases and J by 4 bases, 4 bases remained unmatched. The germline CDR1 and CDR2 sequences are MNHEY and SVGAGI. The CDR3 loop reads CASSTTGGNQPQHF. CDR3 coding DNA: TGTGCCAGCAGTACAACAGGGGGGAATCAGCCCCAGCATTTT.

The sample holds many counts of this clonotype. The CDR3 DNA reads TGTGCCAGCAGTTTAACGGTTAACTACGAGCAGTACTTC. Its translation: CASSLTVNYEQYF. V usage is TRBV27 and J usage is TRBJ2-7; D remains ambiguous. The CDR3 is 13 amino acids. CDR1 MNHEY and CDR2 SMNVEV come from the germline V gene (reference sequence). V lost 2 bases and J lost 3, with 8 bases in between.